This is a list of T cell receptor beta chains from one sample in a study of blood T cell repertoires in COVID-19. Assay: immunoSEQ multiplex PCR; the TCRdb copy retains only in-frame clones and omits some. The sample has 200,000 to 250,000 clones, about 90% seen once. Material for sequencing was peripheral blood. These receptors were collected from a young woman who had recovered from COVID-19. The conserved cysteine and the conserved F or W are not part of the CDR3 here. The D gene is left open where the match is weak.

v_gene: TRBV11-3
d_gene: -
j_gene: TRBJ1-1
CDR3aa: ASSARGENTEAF

v_gene: TRBV3-1/TRBV3-2
d_gene: TRBD1
j_gene: TRBJ2-7
CDR3aa: ASSPLTGGSYEQY

v_gene: TRBV23-1
d_gene: -
j_gene: TRBJ1-2
CDR3aa: ASSQLGSNYGYT

v_gene: TRBV9
d_gene: TRBD1
j_gene: TRBJ1-2
CDR3aa: ASSAGTVYGYT

v_gene: TRBV7-2
d_gene: -
j_gene: TRBJ2-5
CDR3aa: ASSLYGGRQETQY

v_gene: TRBV11-2
d_gene: -
j_gene: TRBJ1-1
CDR3aa: ASSHGLVVVNTEAF

v_gene: TRBV6-4
d_gene: -
j_gene: TRBJ1-1
CDR3aa: ASSDGLFTEAF

v_gene: TRBV6-5
d_gene: -
j_gene: TRBJ1-2
CDR3aa: ASSPTGEYGYT

v_gene: TRBV6-5
d_gene: -
j_gene: TRBJ1-1
CDR3aa: ASSPPPGAF

v_gene: TRBV6-6
d_gene: TRBD1
j_gene: TRBJ2-7
CDR3aa: ATQGQISYEQY

v_gene: TRBV19
d_gene: -
j_gene: TRBJ1-1
CDR3aa: ASREEGNTEAF

v_gene: TRBV21-1
d_gene: -
j_gene: TRBJ2-2
CDR3aa: ASSKAGTSGRGIEVTGELF

v_gene: TRBV7-9
d_gene: -
j_gene: TRBJ2-5
CDR3aa: ASSLIWAQETQY

v_gene: TRBV7-9
d_gene: TRBD1
j_gene: TRBJ1-5
CDR3aa: ASSQDRGFPTAQH

v_gene: TRBV7-9
d_gene: -
j_gene: TRBJ1-4
CDR3aa: ASTVGAANEKLF

v_gene: TRBV6-2/TRBV6-3
d_gene: -
j_gene: TRBJ2-2
CDR3aa: ASTPSGRVTGELF

v_gene: TRBV7-3
d_gene: TRBD2
j_gene: TRBJ2-3
CDR3aa: ASSPGGSGRYTQY

v_gene: TRBV4-2
d_gene: -
j_gene: TRBJ2-2
CDR3aa: ASSPGTLDTGELF

v_gene: TRBV6-4
d_gene: TRBD2
j_gene: TRBJ2-1
CDR3aa: ASPAQREAVISYNEQF

v_gene: TRBV5-1
d_gene: TRBD2
j_gene: TRBJ2-5
CDR3aa: ASSLVPSGSGETQY

v_gene: TRBV2
d_gene: -
j_gene: TRBJ1-1
CDR3aa: ASSEAGAGPGAF

v_gene: TRBV18
d_gene: TRBD1
j_gene: TRBJ1-4
CDR3aa: ASSPADRGGEKLF

v_gene: TRBV5-1
d_gene: -
j_gene: TRBJ1-1
CDR3aa: ASSLNRDTEAF

v_gene: TRBV6-2/TRBV6-3
d_gene: TRBD1
j_gene: TRBJ2-3
CDR3aa: ASSYSGTGLAQY

v_gene: TRBV4-2
d_gene: -
j_gene: TRBJ2-7
CDR3aa: ASSQVGGEQY

v_gene: TRBV5-4
d_gene: -
j_gene: TRBJ2-7
CDR3aa: ASSPDSGAYEQY

v_gene: TRBV12-3/TRBV12-4
d_gene: TRBD1
j_gene: TRBJ2-1
CDR3aa: ASRGQGYNEQF

v_gene: TRBV10-2
d_gene: -
j_gene: TRBJ2-7
CDR3aa: ASSEWLAPYEQY

v_gene: TRBV18
d_gene: -
j_gene: TRBJ1-6
CDR3aa: ASSQAGSASSYNSPLH

v_gene: TRBV7-9
d_gene: TRBD2
j_gene: TRBJ2-7
CDR3aa: ASSYPEASGRRYEQY

v_gene: TRBV25-1
d_gene: -
j_gene: TRBJ1-5
CDR3aa: ASSESVGGSNQPQH

v_gene: TRBV19
d_gene: TRBD1
j_gene: TRBJ1-2
CDR3aa: ASKGTDNYGYT